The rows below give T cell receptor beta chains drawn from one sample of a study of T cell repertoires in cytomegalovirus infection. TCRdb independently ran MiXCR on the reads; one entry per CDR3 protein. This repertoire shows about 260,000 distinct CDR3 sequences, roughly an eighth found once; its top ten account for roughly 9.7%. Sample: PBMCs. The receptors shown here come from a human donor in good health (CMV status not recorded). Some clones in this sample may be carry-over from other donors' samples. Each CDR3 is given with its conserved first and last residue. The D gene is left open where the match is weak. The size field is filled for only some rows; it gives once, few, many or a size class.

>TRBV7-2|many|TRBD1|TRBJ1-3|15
CASSAERGPGNTIYF
TGTGCCAGCAGCGCGGAGAGGGGGCCTGGAAACACCATATATTTT
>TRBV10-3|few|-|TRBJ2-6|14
CAISGGIGANVLTF
TGTGCCATCAGCGGAGGAATTGGGGCCAACGTCCTGACTTTC
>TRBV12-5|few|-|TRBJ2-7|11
CASKLDREQYF
TGTGCTAGTAAACTTGATCGAGAGCAGTACTTC
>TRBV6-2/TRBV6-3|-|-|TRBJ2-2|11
CASARLGELFF
TGTGCCAGTGCTCGATTGGGGGAGCTGTTTTTT
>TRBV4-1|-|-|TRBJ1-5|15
CASSQSEAGGEPQHF
TGCGCCAGCAGCCAGTCCGAGGCGGGTGGGGAGCCCCAGCATTTT
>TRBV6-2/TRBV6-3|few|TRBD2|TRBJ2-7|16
CASSYRFAGGTYEQYF
TGTGCCAGCAGTTATCGGTTCGCGGGAGGTACCTACGAGCAGTACTTC
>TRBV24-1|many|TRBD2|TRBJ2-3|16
CATSDYGRAGTDTQYF
TGTGCCACCAGTGATTACGGGAGGGCCGGTACAGATACGCAGTATTTT
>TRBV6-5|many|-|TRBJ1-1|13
CASSYSTASEAFF
TGTGCCAGCAGTTACTCGACTGCCAGTGAAGCTTTCTTT
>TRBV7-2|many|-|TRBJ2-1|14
CASSLGPFAEEQFF
TGTGCCAGCAGCTTAGGTCCTTTCGCGGAAGAGCAGTTCTTC
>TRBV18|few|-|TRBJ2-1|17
CASSPLSGKKTYNEQFF
TGTGCCAGCTCACCACTTTCAGGGAAAAAGACCTACAATGAGCAGTTCTTC
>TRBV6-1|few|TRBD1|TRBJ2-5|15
CASNSPGQGKQTQYF
TGTGCCAGCAATTCGCCGGGACAGGGGAAACAGACCCAGTACTTC
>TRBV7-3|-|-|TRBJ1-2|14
CASSMTGADYGYTF
TGTGCCAGCAGCATGACTGGGGCGGACTATGGCTACACCTTC
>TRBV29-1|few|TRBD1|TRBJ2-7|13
CSAVRQGLYEQYF
TGCAGCGCAGTCCGACAGGGTCTCTACGAGCAGTACTTC
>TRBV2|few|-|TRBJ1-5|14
CASSTLQGRGPQHF
TGTGCCAGCAGCACTCTGCAGGGTCGCGGGCCCCAGCATTTT
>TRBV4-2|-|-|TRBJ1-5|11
CASSQGGPQHF
TGTGCCAGCAGCCAAGGTGGGCCCCAGCATTTT
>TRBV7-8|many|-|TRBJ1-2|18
CASSPYRVTSASLYGYTF
TGTGCCAGCAGCCCTTACAGGGTAACTAGTGCTAGCCTATATGGCTACACCTTC
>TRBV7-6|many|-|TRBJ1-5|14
CASSLAGWNQPQHF
TGTGCCAGCAGCTTAGCGGGGTGGAATCAGCCCCAGCATTTT
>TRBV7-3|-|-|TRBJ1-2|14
CASSFGRGSGGYTF
TGTGCCAGCAGCTTCGGGAGGGGTTCAGGTGGCTACACCTTC
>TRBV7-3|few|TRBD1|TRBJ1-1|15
CASSLMGQRNTEAFF
TGTGCCAGCAGCTTAATGGGACAGAGGAACACTGAAGCTTTCTTT
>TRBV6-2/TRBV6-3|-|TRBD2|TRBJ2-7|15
CASRPPGLAGYEQYF
TGTGCCAGCAGACCTCCGGGACTAGCGGGATATGAGCAGTACTTC
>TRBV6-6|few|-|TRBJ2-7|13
CASSSGAEYEQYF
TGTGCCAGCAGTTCCGGGGCAGAATACGAGCAGTACTTC
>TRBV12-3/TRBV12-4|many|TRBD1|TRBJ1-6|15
CASSQGQGANSPLHF
TGTGCCAGCAGTCAAGGACAGGGGGCCAATTCACCCCTCCACTTT
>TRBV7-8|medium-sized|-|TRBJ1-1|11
CASSPVAEAFF
TGTGCCAGCAGCCCCGTCGCTGAAGCTTTCTTT
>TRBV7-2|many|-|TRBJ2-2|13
CASSLRQRPELFF
TGTGCCAGCAGCCTTCGACAGCGGCCCGAGCTGTTTTTT
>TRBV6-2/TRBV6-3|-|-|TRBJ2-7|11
CASSWHYEQYF
TGTGCCAGCAGTTGGCACTACGAGCAGTACTTC
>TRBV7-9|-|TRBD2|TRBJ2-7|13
CASSPTGGNEQYF
TGTGCCAGCAGCCCCACGGGGGGGAACGAGCAGTACTTC
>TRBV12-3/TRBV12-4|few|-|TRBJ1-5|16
CASSPVDPMFGQPQHF
TGTGCCAGCAGCCCCGTCGATCCAATGTTCGGTCAGCCCCAGCATTTT
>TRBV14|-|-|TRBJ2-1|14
CASTPSRVYNEQFF
TGTGCCAGTACCCCTAGTCGAGTCTACAATGAGCAGTTCTTC
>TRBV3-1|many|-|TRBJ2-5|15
CASSQDRGNQETQYF
TGTGCCAGCAGCCAAGATCGGGGCAACCAAGAGACCCAGTACTTC
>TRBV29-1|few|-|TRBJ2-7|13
CSVVRTDLYEQYF
TGCAGCGTTGTCCGGACAGACCTATACGAGCAGTACTTC
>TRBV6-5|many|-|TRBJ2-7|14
CASSYSFTTYEQYF
TGTGCCAGCAGTTACTCGTTCACTACCTACGAGCAGTACTTC
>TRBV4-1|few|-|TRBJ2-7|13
CASSFRATYEQYF
TGCGCCAGCAGCTTCCGGGCTACCTACGAGCAGTACTTC
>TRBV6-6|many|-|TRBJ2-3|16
CASSYPQLEAPDTQYF
TGTGCCAGCAGTTACCCCCAACTCGAAGCCCCAGATACGCAGTATTTT
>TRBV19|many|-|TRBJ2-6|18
CASSNRQTLASGANVLTF
TGTGCCAGTAGTAATAGGCAGACACTAGCCTCTGGGGCCAACGTCCTGACTTTC
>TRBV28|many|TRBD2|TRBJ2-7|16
CASSSPIAGISYEQYF
TGTGCCAGCAGTTCTCCCATAGCGGGGATCTCCTACGAGCAGTACTTC
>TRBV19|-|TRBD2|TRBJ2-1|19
CASSIGILVLAGVNNEQFF
TGTGCCAGTAGTATAGGGATCCTCGTCCTAGCGGGAGTAAACAATGAGCAGTTCTTC